Listed here are 15 T cell receptor beta chains from one sample, sequenced in a study of T cell changes during pregnancy in multiple sclerosis. Some clones are missing from TCRdb's copy, which holds only in-frame ones; the method was immunoSEQ multiplex PCR. The sample carries some 40,000 clones, roughly 92% recorded once. Sample: peripheral blood. Receptor source: a female donor with multiple sclerosis, enrolled in a pregnancy study.

V gene TRBV1 combines with J gene TRBJ2-5; TRBD2 was called by the table and not checked on the DNA. TRBV1 is listed as a pseudogene. The CDR3 loop spans 16 amino acids. CDR3 sequence: CTSSRSCPKSRETQYF. The CDR3, as DNA: TGCACCAGCAGTCGTAGTTGCCCTAAGTCCCGAGAGACCCAGTACTTC.

The chain links TRBV30 to TRBJ2-1, with unresolved D. The CDR3 consists of 12 residues. Germline values: CDR1 GTSNPN, CDR2 SVGIG (reference sequence). Trimming stripped 5 bases from V and 5 bases from J, with 10 bases between. The CDR3 DNA reads as TGTGCCTGGGCGTTCCCTCACAATGAGCAGTTCTTC. Its translation: CAWAFPHNEQFF.

The V gene is TRBV7-2, the J gene TRBJ2-6, with unresolved D. Germline values: CDR1 SGHTA, CDR2 FQGNSA. The CDR3 is 17 amino acids. V was cut by 4 bases and J by 0 bases, with 13 bases left in between. DNA for the CDR3: TGTGCCAGCAGCTCACAGCGTGAAAGCTCTGGGGCCAACGTCCTGACTTTC. This encodes CASSSQRESSGANVLTF.

Note on this clone: Germline and junction disagree at one end, which may indicate a read error. The rearrangement joins TRBV7-7 to TRBJ2-3, with D perhaps assigned TRBD1 or TRBD2 (5 bases each). The CDR3 is 13 residues long. Per the germline V gene, CDR1 is SSHAT and CDR2 is FNYEAQ (reference sequence). CDR3 residues: CASSPGTTDTQYF. The CDR3, as DNA: TGTGCTAGCAGCCCCGGGACGACAGATACGCAGTATTTT.

CDR3 DNA: TGCGCCAGCAGCCCCAGACAGCCTGGGGCCAACGTCCTGACTTTC. Protein: CASSPRQPGANVLTF. J is TRBJ2-6 and V is TRBV5-1; TRBD1 might be the D (5 bases). Trimming took 4 bases from V and 2 from J, leaving 10 bases between them. This CDR3 has 15 amino acids. Germline V gene data show CDR1 as SGHRS and CDR2 as YFSETQ.

This clone was detected once. The V gene is TRBV4-1, the J gene TRBJ2-1, with D perhaps TRBD2 (6 bases). The CDR3 has 14 amino acids. From germline, CDR1 is MGHRA and CDR2 YSYEKL. Trimming took off 4 bases at V and 5 bases at J, with 12 bases between the two ends. The CDR3, as DNA: TGCGCCAGCAGCCCGCGCGGGATAGACAATGAGCAGTTCTTC. It codes for CASSPRGIDNEQFF.

The chain couples TRBV9 to TRBJ1-4, with 9 bases that match TRBD1. This CDR3 is built from 14 residues. Germline CDR1 SGDLS, CDR2 YYNGEE. Trimming cost V 3 bases and J 6 bases; bases outside gene matches: 3. CDR3 residues: CASSGDRVDEKLFF. The CDR3 region has the DNA TGTGCCAGCAGCGGGGACAGGGTGGATGAAAAACTGTTTTTT.

The rearrangement joins TRBV7-2 to TRBJ2-7; either TRBD1 or TRBD2 may fit D (5 bases each). The V and J ends lost 5 bases and 3 bases respectively, with 17 bases between them. The CDR3 covers 15 residues. The germline V gene has CDR1 SGHTA and CDR2 FQGNSA. The CDR3 spells CASSRGPGRDYEQYF. In nucleotides, the CDR3 is TGTGCCAGCAGCCGCGGCCCGGGGCGAGACTACGAGCAGTACTTC.

The gene calls are TRBV6-5 and TRBJ2-7, with TRBD1 matching 8 bases. Looked up from germline, CDR1 is MNHEY and CDR2 is SVGAGI. Germline trimming cut 5 bases from V and 3 bases from J; bases unmatched to any gene: 3. The CDR3 has 13 residues. The CDR3 bases are TGTGCCAGCAGTCGACAGGGGTTCTACGAGCAGTACTTC. It codes for CASSRQGFYEQYF.

The chain employs TRBV4-2 and TRBJ2-1; 11 bases align to TRBD2. The CDR3 length is 14 residues. Germline CDR1 LGHNA, CDR2 YNFKEQ. The V segment lost 0 bases and the J segment 9 bases; nucleotides outside the gene matches: 1. The chain's CDR3 is CASSQEGTSGEQFF. The CDR3 region has the DNA TGTGCCAGCAGCCAAGAGGGGACTAGCGGTGAGCAGTTCTTC.

This chain joins TRBV19 and TRBJ2-1; 8 nucleotides agree with TRBD2. Germline-derived CDR1 and CDR2 are LNHDA and SQIVND (reference sequence). V lost 7 bases and J lost 4; bases outside the gene matches: 6. There are 14 residues in the CDR3. CDR3 loop: CASTGTRGYNEQFF. CDR3 nucleotide sequence: TGTGCCAGTACCGGGACTAGAGGGTACAATGAGCAGTTCTTC.

V and J are TRBV5-1 and TRBJ1-4; D is perhaps TRBD1 (6 bases). The CDR3 extends over 17 amino acids. Germline-derived CDR1 and CDR2 are SGHRS and YFSETQ. The germline V and J ends were trimmed by 6 bases and 8 bases, with 26 bases remaining between them. The CDR3 here is CASKPSGQLRTGEKLFF. For the CDR3, the DNA is TGCGCCAGCAAACCCTCCGGACAGTTGCGAACTGGAGAAAAACTGTTTTTT.

This CDR3 is CASSLGLAGGNEQYF. CDR3 nucleotide sequence: TGTGCCAGCAGCTTGGGGCTAGCGGGGGGTAACGAGCAGTACTTC. The J gene is TRBJ2-7, the V gene TRBV7-9, with 11 positions matching TRBD2. Germline CDR1 and CDR2: SEHNR and FQNEAQ (reference sequence). The CDR3 runs 15 residues. With V trimmed by 3 bases and J by 5 bases, 6 bases remained unmatched.

The chain is built from TRBV11-2 and TRBJ1-1; a weak D match, TRBD1 (5 bases). Per germline, CDR1 SGHAT and CDR2 FQNNGV. This CDR3 spans 14 amino acids. The V end was cut by 5 bases, the J end by 6 bases, with 16 bases between. The CDR3 region has the DNA TGTGCCAGCAGCCCCCTCCAGGGATATGCTGAAGCTTTCTTT. Its translation: CASSPLQGYAEAFF.

J is TRBJ2-2 and V is TRBV19; weak D call: TRBD1 (6 bases). V dropped 5 bases and J dropped 1 base, with 11 bases sitting between them. Germline CDR1 reads LNHDA; CDR2 reads SQIVND (reference sequence). The CDR3 contains 15 residues. DNA for the CDR3: TGTGCCAGTAGTCTATACAGGGAGAACACCGGGGAGCTGTTTTTT. This gives the protein CASSLYRENTGELFF.